What follows are 3 T cell receptor beta chains derived from one specimen sequenced in a study of T cell clonality in common variable immunodeficiency. TCRdb's table, derived via immunoSEQ multiplex PCR, lists solely in-frame clones and lacks some. Observed in the sample are about 52,000 clones, none of them singletons. Sequencing was performed on peripheral blood mononuclear cells. The source is a person between 18 and 75 years old in good health.

Many counts were recorded for this clone. The sequenced fragment ends 3 residues before the CDR3 boundary, so the rest is inferred from the germline J gene. The chain is built from TRBV19 and TRBJ1-4, with TRBD1 identical over 7 bases. Germline V gene data show CDR1 as LNHDA and CDR2 as SQIVND (reference sequence). V was clipped by 4 bases and J by 5 bases; unmatched bases: 10. The CDR3 length is 16 residues. CDR3 bases read: TGTGCCAGTAGTAGCGCAGGGGGTGGACTGAATGAAAAA. Translated, it gives CASSSAGGGLNEK. The whole CDR3 reads CASSSAGGGLNEKLFF.

This clone was seen at least ten times. Read sequence stops 3 residues before the CDR3 end, and the germline J gene provides the missing end. The sample contains more than one DNA sequence encoding this CDR3. The chain is built from TRBV18 and TRBJ2-7; perhaps D is TRBD1 or TRBD2 (5 bases each). This CDR3 has 14 residues. Germline CDR1 reads KGHSH; CDR2 reads LQKENI. The germline V and J ends were trimmed by 0 bases and 3 bases, with 9 bases remaining between them. The CDR3 spells CASSPPAGSYEQYF. The CDR3 bases that were read are TGTGCCAGCTCACCACCGGCAGGGAGCTACGAG.

This clone has a handful of counts. The sequence runs out 3 residues before the end of the CDR3; the remainder is reconstructed from the germline J gene. The chain joins TRBV7-6 to TRBJ1-1; D might be TRBD1 (6 bases). The CDR3 extends over 13 amino acids. The ends were cut back, 5 bases at V and 0 bases at J, with 7 bases in the middle. Germline V gene data show CDR1 as SGHVS and CDR2 as FNYEAQ. The CDR3 reads CASSQGMNTEAFF. The sequenced CDR3 bases are TGTGCCAGCAGCCAGGGGATGAACACTGAA.